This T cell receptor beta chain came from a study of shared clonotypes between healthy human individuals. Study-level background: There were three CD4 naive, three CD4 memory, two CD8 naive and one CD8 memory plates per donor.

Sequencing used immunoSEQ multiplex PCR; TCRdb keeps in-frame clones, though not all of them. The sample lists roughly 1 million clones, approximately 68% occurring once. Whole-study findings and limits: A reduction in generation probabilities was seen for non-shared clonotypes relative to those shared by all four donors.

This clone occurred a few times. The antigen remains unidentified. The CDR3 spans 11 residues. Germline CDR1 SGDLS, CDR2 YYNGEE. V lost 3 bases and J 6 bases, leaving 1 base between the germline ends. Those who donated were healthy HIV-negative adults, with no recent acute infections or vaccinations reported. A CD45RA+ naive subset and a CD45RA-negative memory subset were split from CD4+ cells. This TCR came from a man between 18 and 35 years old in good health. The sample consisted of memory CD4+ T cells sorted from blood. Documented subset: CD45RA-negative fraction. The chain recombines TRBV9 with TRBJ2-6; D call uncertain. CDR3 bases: TGTGCCAGCAGCGCGGCCAACGTCCTGACTTTC. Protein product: CASSAANVLTF.